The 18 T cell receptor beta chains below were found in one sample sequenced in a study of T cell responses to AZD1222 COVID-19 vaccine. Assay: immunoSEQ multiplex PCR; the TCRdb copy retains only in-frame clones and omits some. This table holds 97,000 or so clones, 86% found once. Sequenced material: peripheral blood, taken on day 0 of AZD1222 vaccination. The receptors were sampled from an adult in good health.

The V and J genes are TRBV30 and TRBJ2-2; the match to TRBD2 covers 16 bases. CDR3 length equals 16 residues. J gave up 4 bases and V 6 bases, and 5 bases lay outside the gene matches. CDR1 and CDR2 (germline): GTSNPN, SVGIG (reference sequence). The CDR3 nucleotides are TGTGCCTGTGGGACTAGCGGGGGGGCGGTCACCGGGGAGCTGTTTTTT. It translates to CACGTSGGAVTGELFF.

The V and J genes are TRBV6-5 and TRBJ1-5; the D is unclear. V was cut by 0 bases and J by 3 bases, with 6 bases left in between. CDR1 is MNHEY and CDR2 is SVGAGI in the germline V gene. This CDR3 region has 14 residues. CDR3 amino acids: CASSYSGFNQPQHF. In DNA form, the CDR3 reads TGTGCCAGCAGTTACTCTGGGTTCAATCAGCCCCAGCATTTT.

The CDR3 here is CASSRGGDDTQYF. CDR3 DNA: TGTGCCAGCAGTCGGGGAGGGGACGATACGCAGTATTTT. This sequence joins TRBV12-3 or TRBV12-4 and TRBJ2-3; 7 bases align to TRBD2. The length of the CDR3 is 13 residues. Trimming took 5 bases from V and 6 from J; bases not matched to a gene: 5.

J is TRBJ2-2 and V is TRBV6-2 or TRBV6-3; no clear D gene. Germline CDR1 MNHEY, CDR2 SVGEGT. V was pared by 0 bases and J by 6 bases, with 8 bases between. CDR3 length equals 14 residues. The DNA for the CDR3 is TGTGCCAGCAGTTACTCTCCGGATGCCGGGGAGCTGTTTTTT. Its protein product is CASSYSPDAGELFF.

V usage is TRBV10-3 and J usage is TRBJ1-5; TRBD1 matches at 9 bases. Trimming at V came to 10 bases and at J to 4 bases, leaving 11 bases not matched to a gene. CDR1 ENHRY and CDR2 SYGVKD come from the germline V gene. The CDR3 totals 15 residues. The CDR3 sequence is CATWDRALGNQPQHF. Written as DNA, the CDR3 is TGTGCCACCTGGGACAGGGCTTTGGGAAATCAGCCCCAGCATTTT.

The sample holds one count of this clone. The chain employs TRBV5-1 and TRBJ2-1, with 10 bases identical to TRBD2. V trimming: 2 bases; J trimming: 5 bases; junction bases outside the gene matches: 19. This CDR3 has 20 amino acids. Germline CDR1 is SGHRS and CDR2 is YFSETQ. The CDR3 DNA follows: TGCGCCAGCAGCTTCAGTCTCGGAGCGGGAGGGCCTTTGGGTGACAATGAGCAGTTCTTC. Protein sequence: CASSFSLGAGGPLGDNEQFF.

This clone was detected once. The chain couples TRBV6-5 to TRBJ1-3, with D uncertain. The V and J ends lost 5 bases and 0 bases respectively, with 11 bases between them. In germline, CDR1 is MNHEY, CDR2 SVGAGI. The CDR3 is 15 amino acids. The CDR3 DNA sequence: TGTGCCAGCAGTCCAACCGCAGTCTCTGGAAACACCATATATTTT. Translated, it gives CASSPTAVSGNTIYF.

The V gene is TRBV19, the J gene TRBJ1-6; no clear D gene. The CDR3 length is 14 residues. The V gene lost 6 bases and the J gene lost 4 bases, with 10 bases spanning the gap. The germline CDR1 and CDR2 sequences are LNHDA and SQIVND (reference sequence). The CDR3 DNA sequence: TGTGCCAGTAGGAAGGAGGATTATAATTCACCCCTCCACTTT. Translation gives CASRKEDYNSPLHF. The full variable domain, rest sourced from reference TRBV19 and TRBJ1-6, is DGGITQSPKYLFRKEGQNVTLSCEQNLNHDAMYWYRQDPGQGLRLIYYSQIVNDFQKGDIAEGYSVSREKKESFPLTVTSAQKNPTAFYLCASRKEDYNSPLHFGNGTRLTVT.

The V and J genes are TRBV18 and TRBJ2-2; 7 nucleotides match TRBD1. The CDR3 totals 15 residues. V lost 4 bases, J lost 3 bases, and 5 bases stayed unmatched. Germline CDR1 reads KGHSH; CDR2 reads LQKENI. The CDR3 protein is CASSHGDSYTGELFF. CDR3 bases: TGTGCCAGCTCACACGGGGACAGCTACACCGGGGAGCTGTTTTTT.

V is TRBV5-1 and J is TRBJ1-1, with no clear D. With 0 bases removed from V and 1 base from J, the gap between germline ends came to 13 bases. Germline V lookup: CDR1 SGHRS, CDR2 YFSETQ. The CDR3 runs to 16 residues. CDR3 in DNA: TGCGCCAGCAGCTTGGCCTGGGAGTCCTCGAACACTGAAGCTTTCTTT. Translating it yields CASSLAWESSNTEAFF.

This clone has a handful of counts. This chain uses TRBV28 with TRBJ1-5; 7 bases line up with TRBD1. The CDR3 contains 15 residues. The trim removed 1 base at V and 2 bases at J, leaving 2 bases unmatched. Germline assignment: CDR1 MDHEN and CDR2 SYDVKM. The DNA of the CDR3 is TGTGCCAGCAGTTTATTTCAGGGGGGCAATCAGCCCCAGCATTTT. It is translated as CASSLFQGGNQPQHF.

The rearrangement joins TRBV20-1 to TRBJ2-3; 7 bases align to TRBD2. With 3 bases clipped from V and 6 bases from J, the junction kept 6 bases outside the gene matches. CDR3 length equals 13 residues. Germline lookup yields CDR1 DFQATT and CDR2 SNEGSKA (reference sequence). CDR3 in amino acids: CSASTGGTDTQYF. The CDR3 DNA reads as TGCAGTGCTAGTACGGGAGGAACGGATACGCAGTATTTT.

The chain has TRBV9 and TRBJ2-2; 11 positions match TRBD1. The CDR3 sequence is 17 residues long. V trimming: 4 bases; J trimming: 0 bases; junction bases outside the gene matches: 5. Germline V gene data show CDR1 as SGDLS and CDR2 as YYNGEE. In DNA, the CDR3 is TGTGCCAGCAGCTTAGGACAGGGGGCCACGAACACCGGGGAGCTGTTTTTT. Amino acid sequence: CASSLGQGATNTGELFF. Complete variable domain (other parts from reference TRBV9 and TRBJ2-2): DSGVTQTPKHLITATGQRVTLRCSPRSGDLSVYWYQQSLDQGLQFLIQYYNGEERAKGNILERFSAQQFPDLHSELNLSSLELGDSALYFCASSLGQGATNTGELFFGEGSRLTVL.

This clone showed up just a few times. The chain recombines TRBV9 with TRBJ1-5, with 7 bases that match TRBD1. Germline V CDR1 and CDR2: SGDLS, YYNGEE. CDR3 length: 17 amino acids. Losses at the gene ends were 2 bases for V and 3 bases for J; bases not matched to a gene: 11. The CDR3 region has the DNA TGTGCCAGCAGCGTGGGGCCGACAGGGACCCTCAATCAGCCCCAGCATTTT. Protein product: CASSVGPTGTLNQPQHF.

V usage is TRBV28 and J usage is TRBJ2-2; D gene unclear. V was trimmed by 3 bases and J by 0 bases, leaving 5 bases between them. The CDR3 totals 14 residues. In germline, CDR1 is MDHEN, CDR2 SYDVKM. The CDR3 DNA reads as TGTGCCAGCAGTTTGGGCACGAACACCGGGGAGCTGTTTTTT. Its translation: CASSLGTNTGELFF.

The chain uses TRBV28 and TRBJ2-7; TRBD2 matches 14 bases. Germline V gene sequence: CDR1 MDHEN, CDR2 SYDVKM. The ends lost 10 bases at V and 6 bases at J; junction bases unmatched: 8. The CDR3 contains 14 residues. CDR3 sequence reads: CATLTSGGAREQYF. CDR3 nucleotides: TGTGCCACCCTGACTAGCGGGGGGGCTCGCGAGCAGTACTTC.

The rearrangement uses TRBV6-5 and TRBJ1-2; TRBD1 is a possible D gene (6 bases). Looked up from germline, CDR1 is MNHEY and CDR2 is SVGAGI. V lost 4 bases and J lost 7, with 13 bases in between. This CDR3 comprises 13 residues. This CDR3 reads CASSSSGASGYTF. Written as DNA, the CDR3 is TGTGCCAGCAGTTCCTCGGGGGCGAGTGGCTACACCTTC.

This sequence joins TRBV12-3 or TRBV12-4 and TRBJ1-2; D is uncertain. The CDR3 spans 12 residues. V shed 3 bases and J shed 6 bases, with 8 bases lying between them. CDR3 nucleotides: TGTGCCAGCAGTTTCATGGGAAATGGCTACACCTTC. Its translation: CASSFMGNGYTF.